The entry below gives a single TCR beta chain sequence along with its context. As yet, its antigen is unknown. This specimen comes from a study of shared clonotypes between healthy human individuals. Method: immunoSEQ multiplex PCR; TCRdb's copy keeps in-frame clones and lacks some. The table includes about 2 million clones, approximately 95% detected once. Findings and limits, study-wide: Clonotype sharing across four donors was observed for 4% to 5.5% of naive CD4 clonotypes.

Germline V gene lookup returns CDR1 SGHAT and CDR2 FQNNGV. Germline trimming cut 7 bases from V and 2 bases from J; bases unmatched to any gene: 6. The CDR3 spans 14 residues. Positively selected for CCR7, the CD45RO-negative cells used as naive CD8 cells excluded terminally differentiated effector memory CD45RA+ cells. Each donor was a Caucasian adult residing in Nashville, Tennessee. This chain joins TRBV11-2 and TRBJ2-7; 9 bases match TRBD1. This TCR was sampled from a man aged 18 to 30 in good health. Sequenced input: naive CD8+ T cells sorted from blood. CDR3 protein: CASNEQGATYEQYF. In nucleotides, the CDR3 is TGTGCCAGCAACGAACAGGGGGCCACCTACGAGCAGTACTTC.